This T cell receptor (beta chain) was identified during a study of blood T cell repertoires in COVID-19. Trimming pared 4 bases from V and 6 bases from J, leaving 10 bases between. This CDR3 is 12 amino acids long. Germline CDR1 MNHEY, CDR2 SVGAGI. Profiled with immunoSEQ multiplex PCR; TCRdb holds only in-frame clones, not every one. Of about 55,000 clones listed, 90% are singletons. The sample comprised peripheral blood. The source is a human donor with active COVID-19. The donor label of this sample is uncertain. J is TRBJ2-7 and V is TRBV6-5, with a possible D match to TRBD1 (6 bases). The CDR3 nucleotides read TGTGCCAGCAGTTCCCCAGGGGTCGAGCAGTACTTC. Its translation is CASSSPGVEQYF.